The present T cell receptor (beta chain) was sequenced within a study of OX40 agonist ivuxolimab in advanced cancers. Study-wide context: Patients receiving dose escalation had hepatocellular carcinoma, melanoma, renal cell or head and neck cancer. The study reported partial responses in three patients: one hepatocellular carcinoma, two cutaneous melanoma.

About this clone itself: The antigen is not known.

Study results and caveats: Both blood CD4+ and CD8+ T cells showed clonal growth by week 6 at 0.1 to 3.0 mg/kg.

The method was immunoSEQ multiplex PCR; TCRdb's version includes in-frame clones alone and lacks a portion of them. The sample holds nearly 110,000 clones, about nine tenths seen once. CDR1 and CDR2 (germline): SEHNR, FQNEAQ (reference sequence). The V and J ends lost 3 bases and 4 bases respectively, with 9 bases between them. The CDR3 has 13 amino acids. Blood sampling was done at baseline, cycle 4 day 1, and cycle 7 day 1. This TCR was sampled from an adult with an advanced solid tumor such as melanoma, head and neck, liver or kidney cancer. The starting material was CD4+ or CD8+ T cells sorted from blood, obtained in a trial of the OX40 agonist ivuxolimab. This chain links TRBV7-9 with TRBJ1-1; D is undetermined. The CDR3 sequence: CASSLQEGTEAFF. The CDR3 DNA sequence: TGTGCCAGCAGCTTGCAGGAGGGCACTGAAGCTTTCTTT. Full variable domain (remainder filled in from reference TRBV7-9 and TRBJ1-1): DTGVSQNPRHKITKRGQNVTFRCDPISEHNRLYWYRQTLGQGPEFLTYFQNEAQLEKSRLLSDRFSAERPKGSFSTLEIQRTEQGDSAMYLCASSLQEGTEAFFGQGTRLTVV.